This T cell receptor beta chain was found in a study of early T cells in non-severe SARS-CoV-2 infection. Trimming removed 3 bases at V and 10 bases at J, with 10 bases between. Germline CDR1 and CDR2: LGHNA and YSLEER. The CDR3 covers 12 residues. TCRdb recomputed calls from the 5' RACE reads with MiXCR, one row per CDR3 protein. The sample holds roughly 45,000 distinct CDR3 sequences, around 6.4% seen once. Findings and limits, study-wide: Using VDJdb, the matching emphasized anti-spike CD8 responses while missing private and CD4 specificities.

This clonotype was seen only a few times. Its antigen is as yet unknown. V and J are TRBV4-3 and TRBJ2-1; D unclear. The material sequenced was whole blood, taken at baseline. The sequence was obtained from an adult who was a healthcare worker with PCR-confirmed SARS-CoV-2 infection or an uninfected control (not recorded which). The CDR3 loop reads CASSHPGKEQFF. Written as DNA, the CDR3 is TGCGCCAGCAGCCACCCTGGGAAGGAGCAGTTCTTC.